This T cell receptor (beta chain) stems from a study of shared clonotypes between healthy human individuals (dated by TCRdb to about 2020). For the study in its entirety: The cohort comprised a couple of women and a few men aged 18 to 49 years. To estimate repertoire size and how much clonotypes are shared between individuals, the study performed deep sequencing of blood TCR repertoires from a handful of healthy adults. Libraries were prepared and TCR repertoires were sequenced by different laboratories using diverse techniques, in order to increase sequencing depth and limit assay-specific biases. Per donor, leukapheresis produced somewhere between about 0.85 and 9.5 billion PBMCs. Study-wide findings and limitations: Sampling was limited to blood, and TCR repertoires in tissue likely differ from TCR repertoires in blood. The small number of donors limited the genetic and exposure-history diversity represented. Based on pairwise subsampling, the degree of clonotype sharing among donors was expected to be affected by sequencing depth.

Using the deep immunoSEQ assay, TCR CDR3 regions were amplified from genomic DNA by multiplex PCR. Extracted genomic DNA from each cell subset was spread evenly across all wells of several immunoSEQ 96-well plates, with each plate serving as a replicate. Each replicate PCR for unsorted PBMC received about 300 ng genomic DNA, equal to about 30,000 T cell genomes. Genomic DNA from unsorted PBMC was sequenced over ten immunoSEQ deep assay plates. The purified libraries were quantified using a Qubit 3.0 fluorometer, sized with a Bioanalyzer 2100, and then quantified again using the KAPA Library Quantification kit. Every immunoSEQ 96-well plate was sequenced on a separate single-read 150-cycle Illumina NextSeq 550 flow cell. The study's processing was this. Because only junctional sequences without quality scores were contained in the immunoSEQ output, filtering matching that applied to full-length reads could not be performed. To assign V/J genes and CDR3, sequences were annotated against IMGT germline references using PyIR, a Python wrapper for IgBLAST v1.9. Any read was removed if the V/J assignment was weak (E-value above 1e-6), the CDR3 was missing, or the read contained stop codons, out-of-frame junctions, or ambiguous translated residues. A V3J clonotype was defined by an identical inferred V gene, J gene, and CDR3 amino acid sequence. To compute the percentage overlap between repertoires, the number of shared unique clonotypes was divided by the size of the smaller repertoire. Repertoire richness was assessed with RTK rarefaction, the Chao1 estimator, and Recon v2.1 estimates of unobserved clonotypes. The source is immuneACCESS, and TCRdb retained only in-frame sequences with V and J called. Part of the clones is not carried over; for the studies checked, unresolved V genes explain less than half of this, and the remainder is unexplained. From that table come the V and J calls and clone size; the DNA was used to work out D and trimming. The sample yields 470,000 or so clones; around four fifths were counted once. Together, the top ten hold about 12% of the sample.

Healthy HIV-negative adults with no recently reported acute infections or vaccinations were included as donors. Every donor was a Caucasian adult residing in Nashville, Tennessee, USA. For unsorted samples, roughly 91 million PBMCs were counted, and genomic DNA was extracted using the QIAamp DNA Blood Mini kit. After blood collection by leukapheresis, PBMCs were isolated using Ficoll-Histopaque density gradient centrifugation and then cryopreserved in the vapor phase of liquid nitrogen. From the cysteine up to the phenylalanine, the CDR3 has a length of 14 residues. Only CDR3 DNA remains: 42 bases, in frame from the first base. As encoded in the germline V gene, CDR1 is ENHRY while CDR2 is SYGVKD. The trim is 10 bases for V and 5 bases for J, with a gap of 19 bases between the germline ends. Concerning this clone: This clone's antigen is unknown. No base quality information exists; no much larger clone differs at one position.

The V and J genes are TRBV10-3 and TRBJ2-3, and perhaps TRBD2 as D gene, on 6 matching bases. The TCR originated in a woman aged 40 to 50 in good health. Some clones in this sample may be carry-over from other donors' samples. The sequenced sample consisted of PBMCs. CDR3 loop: CATHFRAGLDTQYF. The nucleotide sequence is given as TGTGCCACCCACTTTCGGGCGGGGTTAGATACGCAGTATTTT.